This T cell receptor (beta chain) was obtained from a study of CD8 T cells in ankylosing spondylitis. V dropped 0 bases and J dropped 0 bases, with 7 bases sitting between them. This CDR3 contains 15 residues. Germline-derived CDR1 and CDR2 are SGDLS and YYNGEE. General study points: Researchers reportedly found disease-linked clones significantly enriched in matched ankylosing spondylitis synovial fluid. Both synovial fluid and blood in reactive arthritis had previously been reported to carry some motif variants.

On this clonotype itself: Its specificity is not known.

It was by quantitative 5'-RACE with molecular barcodes that TCR beta libraries were made. TCRdb reprocessed the 5' RACE reads via MiXCR and lists one record per CDR3 protein. The data show fewer than 400,000 distinct CDR3 sequences, about 15% seen once. Specimen: blood, either unsorted or a sorted T cell fraction (not recorded which). The chain couples TRBV9 to TRBJ2-1; D is uncertain. The TCR was taken from a male donor with ankylosing spondylitis or in good health (not recorded which). The chain's CDR3 is CASSVGRTSYNEQFF. Written as DNA, the CDR3 is TGTGCCAGCAGCGTAGGACGGACCTCCTACAATGAGCAGTTCTTC.